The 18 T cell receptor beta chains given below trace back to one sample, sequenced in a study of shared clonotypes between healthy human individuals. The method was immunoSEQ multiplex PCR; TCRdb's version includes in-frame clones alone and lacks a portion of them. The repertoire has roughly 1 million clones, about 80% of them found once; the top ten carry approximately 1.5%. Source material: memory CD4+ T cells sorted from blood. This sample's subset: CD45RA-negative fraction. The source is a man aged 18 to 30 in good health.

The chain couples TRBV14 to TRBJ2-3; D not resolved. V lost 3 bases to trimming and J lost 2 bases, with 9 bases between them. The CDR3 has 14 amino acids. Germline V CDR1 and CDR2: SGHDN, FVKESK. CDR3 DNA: TGTGCCAGCAGCCATCCGGGCTTCACAGATACGCAGTATTTT. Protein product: CASSHPGFTDTQYF.

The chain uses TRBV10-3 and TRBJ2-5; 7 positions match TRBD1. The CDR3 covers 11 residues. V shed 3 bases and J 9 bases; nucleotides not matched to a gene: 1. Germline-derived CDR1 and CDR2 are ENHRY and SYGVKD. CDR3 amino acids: CAISDQGAQYF. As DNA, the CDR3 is TGTGCCATCAGTGATCAGGGGGCCCAGTACTTC.

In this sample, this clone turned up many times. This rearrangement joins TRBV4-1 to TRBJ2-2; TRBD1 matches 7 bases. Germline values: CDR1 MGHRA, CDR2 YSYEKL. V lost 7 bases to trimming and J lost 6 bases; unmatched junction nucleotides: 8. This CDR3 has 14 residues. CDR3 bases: TGCGCCAGCAAGGGGGCCTTCTTATCCGGGGAGCTGTTTTTT. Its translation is CASKGAFLSGELFF.

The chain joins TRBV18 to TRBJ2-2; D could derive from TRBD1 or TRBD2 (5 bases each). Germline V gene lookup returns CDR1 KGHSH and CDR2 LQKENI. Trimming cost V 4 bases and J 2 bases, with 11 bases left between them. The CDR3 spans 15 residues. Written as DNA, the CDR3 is TGTGCCAGCTCACTCCTCGGGGACAACACCGGGGAGCTGTTTTTT. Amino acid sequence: CASSLLGDNTGELFF.

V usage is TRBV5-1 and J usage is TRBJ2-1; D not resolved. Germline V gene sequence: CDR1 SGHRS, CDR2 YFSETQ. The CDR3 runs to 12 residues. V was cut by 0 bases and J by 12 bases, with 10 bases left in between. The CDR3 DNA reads TGCGCCAGCAGCTTGGAGGGTATAGGGCAGTTCTTC. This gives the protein CASSLEGIGQFF.

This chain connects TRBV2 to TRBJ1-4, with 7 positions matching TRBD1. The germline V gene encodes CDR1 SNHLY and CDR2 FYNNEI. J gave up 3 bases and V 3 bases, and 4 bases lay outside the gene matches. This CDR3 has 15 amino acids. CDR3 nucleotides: TGTGCCAGCAGTGACATACAGGGGCCTAATGAAAAACTGTTTTTT. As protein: CASSDIQGPNEKLFF.

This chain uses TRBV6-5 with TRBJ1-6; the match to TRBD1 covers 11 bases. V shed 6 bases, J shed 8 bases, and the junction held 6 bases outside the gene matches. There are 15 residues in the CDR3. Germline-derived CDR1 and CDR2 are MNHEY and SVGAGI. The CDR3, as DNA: TGTGCCAGCAGACCCGGACAGGGGGCCTATTCACCCCTCCACTTT. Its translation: CASRPGQGAYSPLHF.

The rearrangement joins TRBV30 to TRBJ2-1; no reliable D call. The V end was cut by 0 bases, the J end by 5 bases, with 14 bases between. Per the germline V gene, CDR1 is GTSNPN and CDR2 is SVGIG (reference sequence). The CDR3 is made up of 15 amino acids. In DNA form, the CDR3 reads TGTGCCTGGAGTGTAGGTCAGGCCAGTAACAATGAGCAGTTCTTC. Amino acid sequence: CAWSVGQASNNEQFF.

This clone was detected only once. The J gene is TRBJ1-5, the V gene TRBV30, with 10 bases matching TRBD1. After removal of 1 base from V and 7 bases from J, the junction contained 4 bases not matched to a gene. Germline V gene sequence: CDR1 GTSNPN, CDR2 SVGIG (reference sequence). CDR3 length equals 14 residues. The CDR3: CAWSATGGRQPQHF. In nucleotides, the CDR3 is TGTGCCTGGAGTGCGACAGGGGGCAGGCAGCCCCAGCATTTT.

In DNA, the CDR3 is TGTGCCAGCAGTGAAGAGGGGAGGGTCACCTACGAGCAGTACTTC. This codes for CASSEEGRVTYEQYF. The chain joins TRBV6-1 to TRBJ2-7, with 7 bases identical to TRBD2. The germline CDR1 and CDR2 sequences are MNHNS and SASEGT. This CDR3 is 15 amino acids long. V lost 1 base and J lost 2; bases outside the gene matches: 5.

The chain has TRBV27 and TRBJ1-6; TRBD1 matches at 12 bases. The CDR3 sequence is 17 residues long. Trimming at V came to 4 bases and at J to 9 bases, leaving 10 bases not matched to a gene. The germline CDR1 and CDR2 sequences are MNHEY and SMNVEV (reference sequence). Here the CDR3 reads CASSSSGTGGMGSPLHF. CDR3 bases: TGTGCCAGCAGTTCATCCGGGACAGGGGGCATGGGTTCACCCCTCCACTTT.

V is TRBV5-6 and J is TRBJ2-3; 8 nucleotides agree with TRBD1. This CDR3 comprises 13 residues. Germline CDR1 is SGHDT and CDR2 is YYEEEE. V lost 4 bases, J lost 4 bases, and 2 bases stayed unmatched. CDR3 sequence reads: CASSRTGSDTQYF. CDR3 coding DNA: TGTGCCAGCAGCCGGACAGGGTCAGATACGCAGTATTTT.

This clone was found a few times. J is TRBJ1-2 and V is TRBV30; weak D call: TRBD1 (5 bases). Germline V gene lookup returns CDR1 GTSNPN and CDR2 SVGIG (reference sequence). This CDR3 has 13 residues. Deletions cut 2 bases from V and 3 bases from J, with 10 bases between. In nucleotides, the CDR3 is TGTGCCTGGAGTAGGGGCGACTACTATGGCTACACCTTC. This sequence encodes CAWSRGDYYGYTF.

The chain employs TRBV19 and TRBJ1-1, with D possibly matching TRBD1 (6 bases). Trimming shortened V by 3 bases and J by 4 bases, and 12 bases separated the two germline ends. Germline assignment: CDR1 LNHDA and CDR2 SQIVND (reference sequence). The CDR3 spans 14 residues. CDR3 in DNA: TGTGCCAGTAGTATGGGAATAGGGGGCACTGAAGCTTTCTTT. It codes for CASSMGIGGTEAFF. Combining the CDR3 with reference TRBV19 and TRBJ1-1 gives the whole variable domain DGGITQSPKYLFRKEGQNVTLSCEQNLNHDAMYWYRQDPGQGLRLIYYSQIVNDFQKGDIAEGYSVSREKKESFPLTVTSAQKNPTAFYLCASSMGIGGTEAFFGQGTRLTVV.

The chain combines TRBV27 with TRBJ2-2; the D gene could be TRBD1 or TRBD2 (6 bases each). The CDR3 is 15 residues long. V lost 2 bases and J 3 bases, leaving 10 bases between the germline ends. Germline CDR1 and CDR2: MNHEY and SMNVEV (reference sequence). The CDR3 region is CASSLVGGYTGELFF. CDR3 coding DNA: TGTGCCAGCAGTTTAGTGGGGGGCTACACCGGGGAGCTGTTTTTT.

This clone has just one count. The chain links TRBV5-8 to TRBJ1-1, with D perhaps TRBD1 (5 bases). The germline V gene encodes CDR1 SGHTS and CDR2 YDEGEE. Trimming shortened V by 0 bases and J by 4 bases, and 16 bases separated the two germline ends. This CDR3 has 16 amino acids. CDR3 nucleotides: TGTGCCAGCAGCTTGGATTTTTTCCGGGGCCCCACTGAAGCTTTCTTT. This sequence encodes CASSLDFFRGPTEAFF.

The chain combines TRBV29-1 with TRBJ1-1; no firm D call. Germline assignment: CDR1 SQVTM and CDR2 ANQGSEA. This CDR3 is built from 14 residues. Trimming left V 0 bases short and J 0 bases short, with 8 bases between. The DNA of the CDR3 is TGCAGCGTTGAAGACGGACGTTTGAACACTGAAGCTTTCTTT. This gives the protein CSVEDGRLNTEAFF.

This CDR3 reads CASSARPEAYEQYF. CDR3 coding DNA: TGTGCCAGCAGCGCCCGACCAGAGGCCTACGAGCAGTACTTC. The V gene is TRBV9, the J gene TRBJ2-7; D gene ambiguous. Trimming shortened V by 3 bases and J by 2 bases, and 12 bases separated the two germline ends. The CDR3 has 14 residues. CDR1 is SGDLS, CDR2 YYNGEE, per germline.